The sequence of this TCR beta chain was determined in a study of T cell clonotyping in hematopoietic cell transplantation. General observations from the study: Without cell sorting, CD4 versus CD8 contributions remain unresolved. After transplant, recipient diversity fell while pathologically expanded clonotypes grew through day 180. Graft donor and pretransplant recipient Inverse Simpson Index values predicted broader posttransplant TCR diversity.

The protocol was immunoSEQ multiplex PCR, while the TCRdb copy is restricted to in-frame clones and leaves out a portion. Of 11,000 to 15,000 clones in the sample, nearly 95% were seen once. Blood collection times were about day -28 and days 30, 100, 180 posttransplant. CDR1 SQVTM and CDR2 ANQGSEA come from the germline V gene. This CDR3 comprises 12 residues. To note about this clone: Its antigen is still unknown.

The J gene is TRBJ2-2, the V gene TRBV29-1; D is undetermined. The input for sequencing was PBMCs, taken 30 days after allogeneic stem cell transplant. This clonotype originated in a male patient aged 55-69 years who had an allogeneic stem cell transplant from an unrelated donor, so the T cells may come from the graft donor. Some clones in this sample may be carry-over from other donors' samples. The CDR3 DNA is TGCACCGTACAGAAAAACACCGGGGAGCTGTTTTTT. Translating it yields CTVQKNTGELFF.